What follows describes a single TCR beta chain. Its antigen is undetermined. This sample is drawn from a study of cytomegalovirus exposure and HLA in healthy donors. The PCR employed 60 Vbeta primers together with 13 Jbeta primers. Sequencing was performed with immunoSEQ multiplex PCR; in TCRdb, only in-frame clones are kept and a portion is missing. Of 130,000 to 150,000 clones listed, 75% to 90% were seen once; the top ten hold under 5%. Study-level findings and limits: In a later analysis, HLA-C alleles had the fewest associated TCRs, DRB1 alleles the most. An analysis that came later showed most CMV-associated TCR beta chains appearing HLA-restricted. Immune exposure information available was restricted to CMV serostatus.

Healthy bone marrow donors formed the donor group. The source material was PBMCs. This TCR came from a middle-aged man in good health and CMV-seronegative.

The CDR3 reads CASSTSRGESPLHF. Here the CDR3 DNA reads TGTGCCAGCAGCACCTCCAGGGGAGAATCACCCCTCCACTTT. The rearrangement uses TRBV7-2 and TRBJ1-6; D perhaps matches TRBD1 (6 bases). The V end was cut by 5 bases, the J end by 10 bases, with 15 bases between. The CDR3 runs 14 residues. Looked up from germline, CDR1 is SGHTA and CDR2 is FQGNSA.